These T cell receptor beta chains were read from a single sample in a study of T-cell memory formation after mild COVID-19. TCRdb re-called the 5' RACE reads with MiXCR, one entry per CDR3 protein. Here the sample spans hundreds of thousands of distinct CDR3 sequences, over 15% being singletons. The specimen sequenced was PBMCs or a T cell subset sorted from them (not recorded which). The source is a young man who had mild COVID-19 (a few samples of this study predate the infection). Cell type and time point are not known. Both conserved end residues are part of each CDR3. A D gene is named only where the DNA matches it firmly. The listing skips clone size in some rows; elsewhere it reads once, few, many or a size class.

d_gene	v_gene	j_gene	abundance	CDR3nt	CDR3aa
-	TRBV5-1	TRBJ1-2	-	TGCGCCAGCAGCCCGGGACACCGTGAGGGCTACACCTTC	CASSPGHREGYTF
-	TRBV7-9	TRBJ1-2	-	TGTGCCAGCAGTCTTCCGGGGGAGGAGGGTACAAACTATGGCTACACCTTC	CASSLPGEEGTNYGYTF
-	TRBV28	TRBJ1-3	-	TGTGCCAGCAGTTTACCTCCAGTTACTGGAAACACCATATATTTT	CASSLPPVTGNTIYF
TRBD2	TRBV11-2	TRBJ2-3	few	TGTGCCAGCAGCTCCTACGCGGGGGGCCGAGATACGCAGTATTTT	CASSSYAGGRDTQYF
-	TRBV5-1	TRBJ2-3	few	TGCGCCAGCAGCACCCTGGGCAGACAGGACACAGATACGCAGTATTTT	CASSTLGRQDTDTQYF
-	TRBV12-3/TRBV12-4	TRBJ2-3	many	TGTGCCAGCAGTCCCGGGGTGAGCACAGATACGCAGTATTTT	CASSPGVSTDTQYF
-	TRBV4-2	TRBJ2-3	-	TGTGCCAGCAGCCAAGGACGACAACGCACAGATACGCAGTATTTT	CASSQGRQRTDTQYF
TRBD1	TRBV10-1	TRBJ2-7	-	TGCGCCAGCAGTGAGTCGCCAGGGGGTCGCCCCTACGAGCAGTACTTC	CASSESPGGRPYEQYF
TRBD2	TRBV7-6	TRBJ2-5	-	TGTGCCAGCAGCCTCGGGGGGGCGCTGGAGACCCAGTACTTC	CASSLGGALETQYF
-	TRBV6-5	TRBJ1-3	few	TGTGCCAGCAGTTACTCGTCGGCAGGGCTTGCAAACACCATATATTTT	CASSYSSAGLANTIYF
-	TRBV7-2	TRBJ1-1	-	TGTGCCAGCAGCTTAAGTTCAGGGGTCGTGAACACTGAAGCTTTCTTT	CASSLSSGVVNTEAFF
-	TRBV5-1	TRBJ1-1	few	TGCGCCAGCAGCTCTCCCGGGAGGATGGATGAAGCTTTCTTT	CASSSPGRMDEAFF
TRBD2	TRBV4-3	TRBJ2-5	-	TGCGCCAGCAGCGCACTAGCGGGGACCACTTCGGCCCAGTACTTC	CASSALAGTTSAQYF
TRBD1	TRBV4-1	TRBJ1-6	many	TGCGCCAGCAGCCAGGGGACAGGAGCTAATTCACCCCTCCACTTT	CASSQGTGANSPLHF
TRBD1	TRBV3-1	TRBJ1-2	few	TGTGCCAGCAGCCAGTACAGGGGTTCCTATGGCTACACCTTC	CASSQYRGSYGYTF
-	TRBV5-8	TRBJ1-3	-	TGTGCCAGCAGCAGTGGGGGTCAGGCTGGAAACACCATATATTTT	CASSSGGQAGNTIYF
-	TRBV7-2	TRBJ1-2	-	TGTGCCAGCAGCTTAGTCAGTAACTATGGCTACACCTTC	CASSLVSNYGYTF
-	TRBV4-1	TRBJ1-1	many	TGCGCCAGCAGCCAAGTAGAAGTCGCGGCCGCTTTCTTT	CASSQVEVAAAFF
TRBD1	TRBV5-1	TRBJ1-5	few	TGCGCCAGCAGCTTTTCAGGGACAGGCAATCAGCCCCAGCATTTT	CASSFSGTGNQPQHF
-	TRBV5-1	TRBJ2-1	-	TGCGCCAGCGCCTCGGGGGGCTCTTACAATGAGCAGTTCTTC	CASASGGSYNEQFF
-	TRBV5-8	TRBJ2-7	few	TGTGCCAGCAGCCCACCACCGGGGGAGGGGGCCAATTACGAGCAGTACTTC	CASSPPPGEGANYEQYF
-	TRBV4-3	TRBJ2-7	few	TGCGCCAGCAGCCAAGAGGCGGGACAGACCTACGAGCAGTACTTC	CASSQEAGQTYEQYF
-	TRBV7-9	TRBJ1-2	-	TGTGCCAGCAGCTTTAGGTCATATGAAATTTATGGCTACACCTTC	CASSFRSYEIYGYTF
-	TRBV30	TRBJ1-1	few	TGTGCCTGGGGATTACTGACAGGTGCTGAAGCTTTCTTT	CAWGLLTGAEAFF
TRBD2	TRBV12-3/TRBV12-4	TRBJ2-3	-	TGTGCCAGCACCCAGCGGGGGGGCCGGAATACGCAGTATTTT	CASTQRGGRNTQYF
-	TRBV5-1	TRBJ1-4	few	TGCGCCAGCAGCACCGCTACGGGTGGGGAAAAACTGTTTTTT	CASSTATGGEKLFF
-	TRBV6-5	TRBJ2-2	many	TGTGCCAGCAGTTACCCTCCCACCGGGGAGCTGTTTTTT	CASSYPPTGELFF
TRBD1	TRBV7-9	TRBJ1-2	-	TGTGCCAGCAGTTCGGGACAGCCCTATGGCTACACCTTC	CASSSGQPYGYTF
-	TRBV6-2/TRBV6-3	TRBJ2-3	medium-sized	TGTGCCAGCAGTTTGACTAGCACAGATACGCAGTATTTT	CASSLTSTDTQYF
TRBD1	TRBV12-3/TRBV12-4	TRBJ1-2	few	TGTGCCAGCAGTTGGGGACAGGGGGTCTATGGCTACACCTTC	CASSWGQGVYGYTF
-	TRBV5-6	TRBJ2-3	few	TGTGCCAGTCAAGACTACTCTAGCACAGATACGCAGTATTTT	CASQDYSSTDTQYF
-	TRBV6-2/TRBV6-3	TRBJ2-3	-	TGTGCCAGCAGGCCGGACCCCGGCAGCACAGATACGCAGTATTTT	CASRPDPGSTDTQYF
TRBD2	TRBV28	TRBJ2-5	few	TGTGCCAGCACCCTTAGCGGGGGGGCCTGGGAGACCCAGTACTTC	CASTLSGGAWETQYF
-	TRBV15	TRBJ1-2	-	TGTGCCACCAGCAGAGATGGGAACTATGGCTACACCTTC	CATSRDGNYGYTF
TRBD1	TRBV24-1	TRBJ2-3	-	TGTGCCACCAGTGCCGGGGACAGATCTACGCAGTATTTT	CATSAGDRSTQYF
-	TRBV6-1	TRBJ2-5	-	TGTGCCAGCAGTGACGAAGGGGATGGGGAGACCCAGTACTTC	CASSDEGDGETQYF
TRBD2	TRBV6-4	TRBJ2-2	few	TGTGCCAGCAGATTTACTAGCGGGGGGAACACCGGGGAGCTGTTTTTT	CASRFTSGGNTGELFF
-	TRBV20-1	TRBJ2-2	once	TGCAGTGCTAGGGACTCTTCGAACACCGGGGAGCTGTTTTTT	CSARDSSNTGELFF
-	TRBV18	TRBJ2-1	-	TGTGCCAGCTCATCAACCCCCCGGACACCTCTCAAGGGGGGCCACAATGAGCAGTTCTTC	CASSSTPRTPLKGGHNEQFF
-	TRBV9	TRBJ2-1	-	TGTGCCAGCAGCGTCCCCACGGGGGAGCAGTTCTTC	CASSVPTGEQFF